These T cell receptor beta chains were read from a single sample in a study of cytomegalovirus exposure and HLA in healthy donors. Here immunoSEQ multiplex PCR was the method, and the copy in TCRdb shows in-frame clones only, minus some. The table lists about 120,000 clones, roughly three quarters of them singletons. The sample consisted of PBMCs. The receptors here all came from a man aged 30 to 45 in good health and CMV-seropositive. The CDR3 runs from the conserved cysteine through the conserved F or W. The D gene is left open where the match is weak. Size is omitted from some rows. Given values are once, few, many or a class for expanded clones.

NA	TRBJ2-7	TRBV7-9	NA	CASSLPQVQQYF	TGTGCCAGCAGCTTACCACAGGTCCAGCAGTACTTC
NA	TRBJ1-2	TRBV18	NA	CASSRPGTPYGYTF	TGTGCCAGCTCACGACCCGGGACACCCTATGGCTACACCTTC
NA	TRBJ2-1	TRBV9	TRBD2	CASSGGKTSGNEQFF	TGTGCCAGCAGCGGAGGAAAGACTAGCGGCAATGAGCAGTTCTTC
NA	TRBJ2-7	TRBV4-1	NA	CASSQERTGAYEQYF	TGCGCCAGCAGCCAAGAAAGGACTGGAGCCTACGAGCAGTACTTC
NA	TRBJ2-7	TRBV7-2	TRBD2	CASSSGLAGYEQYF	TGTGCCAGCAGCTCCGGACTAGCGGGGTACGAGCAGTACTTC
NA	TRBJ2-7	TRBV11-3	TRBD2	CASSFGRGAGYEQYF	TGTGCCAGCAGCTTCGGGCGGGGGGCAGGCTACGAGCAGTACTTC
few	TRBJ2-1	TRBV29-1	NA	CSVGSRLRVNEQFF	TGCAGCGTTGGGTCCAGGTTGAGGGTAAATGAGCAGTTCTTC
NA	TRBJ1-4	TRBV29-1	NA	CSVDVAGGTNEKLFF	TGCAGCGTTGACGTTGCAGGAGGAACTAATGAAAAACTGTTTTTT
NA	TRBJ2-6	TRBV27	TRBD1	CASSSTGSGANVLTF	TGTGCCAGCAGTTCGACAGGGTCTGGGGCCAACGTCCTGACTTTC
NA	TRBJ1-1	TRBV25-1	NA	CASGHQNTEAFF	TGTGCCAGCGGACACCAGAACACTGAAGCTTTCTTT
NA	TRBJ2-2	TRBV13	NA	CASSLGGQTGELFF	TGTGCCAGCAGCTTAGGTGGACAGACAGGGGAGCTGTTTTTT
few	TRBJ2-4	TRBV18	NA	CASSPTIGRTLAKNIQYF	TGTGCCAGCTCACCTACTATAGGTCGCACGCTAGCCAAAAACATTCAGTACTTC
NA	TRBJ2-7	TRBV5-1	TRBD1	CASSSRTGGGSYEQYF	TGCGCCAGCAGCTCCCGGACAGGCGGCGGCTCCTACGAGCAGTACTTC
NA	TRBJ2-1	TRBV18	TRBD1	CASSTGTGAVDEQFF	TGTGCCAGCTCAACCGGGACAGGGGCCGTGGATGAGCAGTTCTTC
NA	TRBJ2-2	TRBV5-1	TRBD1	CASSRNRDRAPTGELFF	TGCGCCAGCAGTCGAAACCGGGACAGGGCCCCAACCGGGGAGCTGTTTTTT
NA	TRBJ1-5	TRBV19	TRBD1	CASSQQGAGNQPQHF	TGTGCCAGTAGCCAACAGGGGGCCGGCAATCAGCCCCAGCATTTT
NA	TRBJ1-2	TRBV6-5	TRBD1	CASRTGGLGGYTF	TGTGCCAGCAGAACAGGGGGCCTTGGTGGCTACACCTTC
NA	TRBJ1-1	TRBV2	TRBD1	CASGRDRGLTEAFF	TGTGCCAGCGGCCGGGACAGGGGGTTAACTGAAGCTTTCTTT
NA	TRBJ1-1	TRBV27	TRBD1	CASRLIPGQGNTEAFF	TGTGCCAGCAGGCTAATCCCGGGACAGGGGAACACTGAAGCTTTCTTT
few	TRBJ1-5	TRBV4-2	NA	CASSHSLGSNQPQHF	TGTGCCAGCAGCCATTCTTTGGGCAGCAATCAGCCCCAGCATTTT
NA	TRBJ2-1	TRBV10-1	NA	CASSESTGTRSTYNEQFF	TGCGCCAGCAGTGAGTCGACAGGGACTAGATCCACCTACAATGAGCAGTTCTTC
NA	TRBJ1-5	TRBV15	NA	CATSRGPRQYNDQPQHF	TGTGCCACCAGCAGAGGGCCGAGACAGTACAATGATCAGCCCCAGCATTTT
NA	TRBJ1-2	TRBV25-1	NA	CASSGRANYGYTF	TGTGCCAGCAGTGGAAGAGCTAACTATGGCTACACCTTC
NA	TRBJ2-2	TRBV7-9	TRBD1	CASSLDWDRNTGELFF	TGTGCCAGCAGCTTAGATTGGGACAGGAACACCGGGGAGCTGTTTTTT
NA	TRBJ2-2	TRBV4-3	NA	CASSQDSGGAGELFF	TGCGCCAGCAGCCAAGATTCGGGCGGGGCCGGGGAGCTGTTTTTT
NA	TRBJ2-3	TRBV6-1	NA	CASSEEGLRDTQYF	TGTGCCAGCAGTGAAGAGGGACTCCGGGATACGCAGTATTTT
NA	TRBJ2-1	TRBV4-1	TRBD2	CASSQDLGRASYNEQFF	TGCGCCAGCAGCCAAGATCTAGGGAGGGCATCCTACAATGAGCAGTTCTTC
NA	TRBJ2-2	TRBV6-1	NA	CASLPGYTGELFF	TGTGCCAGTCTCCCAGGATACACCGGGGAGCTGTTTTTT
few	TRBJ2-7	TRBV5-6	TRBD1	CASRPTRTGRYEQYF	TGTGCCAGCAGACCTACTCGGACAGGGAGGTACGAGCAGTACTTC
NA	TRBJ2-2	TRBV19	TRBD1	CASSGRAQGTNTGELFF	TGTGCCAGTAGTGGCCGGGCACAGGGGACGAACACCGGGGAGCTGTTTTTT
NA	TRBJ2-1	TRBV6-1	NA	CASSFPSAEQFF	TGTGCCAGCAGTTTCCCTAGCGCCGAGCAGTTCTTC
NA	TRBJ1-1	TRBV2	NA	CASSELRSGPNTEAFF	TGTGCCAGCAGTGAACTCCGTAGCGGGCCGAACACTGAAGCTTTCTTT
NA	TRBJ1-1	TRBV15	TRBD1	CATSRVRPGGTEAFF	TGTGCCACCAGCAGAGTCCGGCCAGGGGGCACTGAAGCTTTCTTT
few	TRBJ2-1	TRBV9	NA	CASSALTALSSYNEQFF	TGTGCCAGCAGCGCCTTGACAGCACTGAGCTCCTACAATGAGCAGTTCTTC
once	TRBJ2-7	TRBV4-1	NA	CASSQEGGYEQYF	TGCGCCAGCAGCCAAGAAGGCGGATACGAGCAGTACTTC
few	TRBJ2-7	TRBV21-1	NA	CASSKTSQGREQYF	TGTGCCAGCAGCAAAACCTCACAGGGGAGAGAGCAGTACTTC